The 22 T cell receptor beta chains given below trace back to one sample, sequenced in a study of cytomegalovirus exposure and HLA in healthy donors. Primers included in the PCR were 60 Vbeta and 13 Jbeta primers. TCRdb keeps only in-frame clones here, not all; method: immunoSEQ multiplex PCR. This table has approximately 190,000 clones, roughly four fifths appearing once. Sequenced: PBMCs. The receptors derive from a woman aged 18-29 years in good health and CMV-seronegative.

V gene TRBV7-7 combines with J gene TRBJ2-1; 9 bases align to TRBD1. Germline values: CDR1 SSHAT, CDR2 FNYEAQ (reference sequence). This CDR3 is built from 13 residues. Trimming removed 4 bases from V and 5 bases from J; junction bases left unmatched: 0. CDR3 in amino acids: CASSWTGDNEQFF. The DNA of the CDR3 is TGTGCCAGCAGCTGGACAGGGGACAATGAGCAGTTCTTC.

V is TRBV5-1 and J is TRBJ2-7; no reliable D call. This CDR3 spans 12 amino acids. V was clipped by 7 bases and J by 5 bases, with 13 bases between them. The V gene's germline CDR1 is SGHRS and CDR2 YFSETQ. This CDR3 reads CASARNRDEQYF. The DNA for the CDR3 is TGCGCCAGCGCCCGCAACCGCGACGAGCAGTACTTC.

This clone was counted between two and nine times. V usage is TRBV5-1 and J usage is TRBJ2-7; weak D call: TRBD2 (5 bases). The V and J ends lost 5 bases and 3 bases respectively, with 12 bases between them. This CDR3 contains 13 residues. CDR1 is SGHRS and CDR2 is YFSETQ in the germline V gene. The CDR3 DNA reads TGCGCCAGCAGAGAGGGAATAAACTACGAGCAGTACTTC. Its translation: CASREGINYEQYF.

The chain carries TRBV28 and TRBJ1-2; maybe TRBD1 (5 bases). V was shortened by 4 bases and J by 8 bases, with 17 bases between the two germline ends. This CDR3 is 14 amino acids long. Germline loops: CDR1 MDHEN, CDR2 SYDVKM. CDR3 protein: CASSSRWGVEGYTF. The CDR3 region has the DNA TGTGCCAGCAGTTCCCGTTGGGGGGTCGAGGGCTACACCTTC.

The chain carries TRBV10-1 and TRBJ1-1; 11 nucleotides match TRBD1. This CDR3 region has 14 residues. CDR1 and CDR2 (germline): WNHNN, SYGVQD (reference sequence). J lost 10 bases, V lost 5 bases, and 9 bases had no gene match. The CDR3 region is CASSFSDRGHGAFF. The CDR3 coding sequence is TGCGCCAGCAGTTTCTCGGACAGGGGGCACGGAGCTTTCTTT.

CDR3 bases: TGTGCCAGCAGCAGACTAGCGGGGGGGTCCCACAATGAGCAGTTCTTC. This codes for CASSRLAGGSHNEQFF. The gene calls are TRBV14 and TRBJ2-1, with 14 bases lining up with TRBD2. Germline V gene data show CDR1 as SGHDN and CDR2 as FVKESK. CDR3 length: 16 amino acids. The ends lost 5 bases at V and 5 bases at J; junction bases unmatched: 5.

The chain is built from TRBV30 and TRBJ1-1, with D possibly being TRBD1 (6 bases). Germline CDR1 and CDR2: GTSNPN and SVGIG (reference sequence). The ends were cut back, 0 bases at V and 7 bases at J, with 9 bases in the middle. The CDR3 covers 12 residues. The CDR3 sequence is CAWSVTGIEAFF. The CDR3 nucleotides are TGTGCCTGGAGTGTAACAGGGATTGAAGCTTTCTTT. Complete variable domain (other parts from reference TRBV30 and TRBJ1-1): SQTIHQWPATLVQPVGSPLSLECTVEGTSNPNLYWYRQAAGRGLQLLFYSVGIGQISSEVPQNLSASRPQDRQFILSSKKLLLSDSGFYLCAWSVTGIEAFFGQGTRLTVV.

The chain joins TRBV27 to TRBJ1-1, with 10 positions matching TRBD1. The CDR3 is 16 residues long. Per germline, CDR1 MNHEY and CDR2 SMNVEV (reference sequence). V trimming: 5 bases; J trimming: 4 bases; junction bases outside the gene matches: 10. The CDR3 DNA reads as TGTGCCAGCAGTGGAACCGGGACAGGGGATCCCACTGAAGCTTTCTTT. Its protein product is CASSGTGTGDPTEAFF.

The chain employs TRBV5-1 and TRBJ2-1, with D perhaps matching TRBD1 (6 bases). The V gene's germline CDR1 is SGHRS and CDR2 YFSETQ. CDR3 length: 14 amino acids. V was clipped by 4 bases and J by 4 bases, with 12 bases between them. CDR3 sequence reads: CASSPGTQYNEQFF. CDR3 DNA sequence: TGCGCCAGCAGCCCCGGGACACAATACAATGAGCAGTTCTTC.

This clone has only a few counts. V gene TRBV2 combines with J gene TRBJ2-5, with D perhaps matching TRBD1 (5 bases). The germline V and J ends were trimmed by 6 bases and 5 bases, with 13 bases remaining between them. This CDR3 has 13 residues. CDR1 is SNHLY and CDR2 is FYNNEI in the germline V gene. CDR3 bases: TGTGCCAGCAGAAAACAGGCCACGGAGACCCAGTACTTC. Translated: CASRKQATETQYF.

For the CDR3, the DNA is TGCGCCAGCACGCGAGTAAATTCACCCCTCCACTTT. Its protein product is CASTRVNSPLHF. The chain uses TRBV10-2 and TRBJ1-6; D unclear. The CDR3 consists of 12 residues. From germline, CDR1 is WSHSY and CDR2 SAAADI. V was clipped by 7 bases and J by 7 bases, with 8 bases between them.

The chain carries TRBV29-1 and TRBJ2-7; TRBD1 matches at 10 bases. The CDR3 runs 13 residues. Germline V gene data show CDR1 as SQVTM and CDR2 as ANQGSEA. Trimming cost V 6 bases and J 3 bases; bases outside gene matches: 5. The CDR3 nucleotides are TGCAGCGTCTGCGGACAGGGGGACTACGAGCAGTACTTC. Encoded protein: CSVCGQGDYEQYF.

This sequence joins TRBV7-2 and TRBJ2-2; 9 bases are a match to TRBD2. The CDR3 totals 16 residues. The junction had 7 bases not matched to a gene; V was cut back by 1 base and J by 7 bases. From germline, CDR1 is SGHTA and CDR2 FQGNSA. The chain's CDR3 is CASSLGAGGPGGELFF. DNA for the CDR3: TGTGCCAGCAGCTTAGGGGCGGGAGGGCCTGGCGGGGAGCTGTTTTTT.

This clone was found a few times. The rearrangement joins TRBV21-1 to TRBJ2-1; TRBD1, the table's D call, was not compared with the DNA. TRBV21-1 is annotated as a pseudogene. This CDR3 is built from 14 residues. DNA of the CDR3: TGTGCCAGCAGCAAAGAGGACAGGAACAATGAGCAGTTCTTC. Residues: CASSKEDRNNEQFF.

This chain uses TRBV19 with TRBJ2-7; D may be TRBD2 (6 bases). V was pared by 10 bases and J by 4 bases, with 20 bases between. The CDR3 contains 14 residues. Germline V gene lookup returns CDR1 LNHDA and CDR2 SQIVND (reference sequence). DNA of the CDR3: TGTGCCACTCATCCCGGGGGAGAAGGGTACGAGCAGTACTTC. It specifies CATHPGGEGYEQYF.

The gene calls are TRBV21-1 and TRBJ2-7; TRBD2, as called in the table, went unchecked against the DNA. TRBV21-1 is labeled a pseudogene. The CDR3 is 17 amino acids. The CDR3 spells CASSTFREGLVPYEQYF. CDR3 coding DNA: TGTGCCAGCAGCACTTTCAGGGAGGGGCTAGTTCCCTACGAGCAGTACTTC.

This clone was counted once. J is TRBJ2-7 and V is TRBV7-2; 7 nucleotides line up with TRBD2. The CDR3 spans 14 residues. The junction had 5 bases not matched to a gene; V was cut back by 4 bases and J by 2 bases. From germline, CDR1 is SGHTA and CDR2 FQGNSA. The CDR3, as DNA: TGTGCCAGCAGCTCTCAAGCGGGGCCCTACGAGCAGTACTTC. It is translated as CASSSQAGPYEQYF.

This sequence joins TRBV9 and TRBJ2-5, with 9 bases matching TRBD2. Trimming at V came to 4 bases and at J to 4 bases, leaving 8 bases not matched to a gene. The CDR3 sequence is 15 residues long. Germline loops: CDR1 SGDLS, CDR2 YYNGEE. The DNA of the CDR3 is TGTGCCAGCAGCTCCGGGACTAGCCGTGGAGAGACCCAGTACTTC. Protein: CASSSGTSRGETQYF. The full variable domain, completed using reference TRBV9 and TRBJ2-5, is DSGVTQTPKHLITATGQRVTLRCSPRSGDLSVYWYQQSLDQGLQFLIQYYNGEERAKGNILERFSAQQFPDLHSELNLSSLELGDSALYFCASSSGTSRGETQYFGPGTRLLVL.

The CDR3 DNA is TGTGCCAGCAGCTTAGGAGGCAGGGATGTGCCACCCCTCCACTTT. This sequence encodes CASSLGGRDVPPLHF. This rearrangement joins TRBV7-9 to TRBJ1-6; D is perhaps TRBD1 (5 bases). The V gene lost 1 base and the J gene lost 11 bases, with 15 bases spanning the gap. This CDR3 has 15 amino acids. The germline V gene has CDR1 SEHNR and CDR2 FQNEAQ (reference sequence).

The chain couples TRBV7-2 to TRBJ1-1, with TRBD1 matching 8 bases. J lost 4 bases, V lost 3 bases, and 7 bases had no gene match. This CDR3 comprises 15 residues. The V gene's germline CDR1 is SGHTA and CDR2 FQGNSA. The DNA for the CDR3 is TGTGCCAGCAGCTTTACAGGGGGTGGGGGCACTGAAGCTTTCTTT. Translation gives CASSFTGGGGTEAFF.

This chain connects TRBV6-8 to TRBJ1-5; 8 nucleotides match TRBD1. The CDR3 is 16 amino acids. The V gene's germline CDR1 is MNHGY and CDR2 SAAAGT. The junction had 11 bases not matched to a gene; V was cut back by 5 bases and J by 5 bases. Here the CDR3 DNA reads TGTGCCAGCAGTGCCGACAGGGGAAAATGGGATCAGCCCCAGCATTTT. This encodes CASSADRGKWDQPQHF.

This chain joins TRBV6-6 and TRBJ2-5; D uncertain. The CDR3 consists of 14 residues. Trimming stripped 2 bases from V and 2 bases from J, with 9 bases between. CDR1 is MNHNY and CDR2 is SVGAGI in the germline V gene (reference sequence). The CDR3 reads CASSYPGAQETQYF. The CDR3 DNA reads as TGTGCCAGCAGTTACCCCGGAGCACAAGAGACCCAGTACTTC.